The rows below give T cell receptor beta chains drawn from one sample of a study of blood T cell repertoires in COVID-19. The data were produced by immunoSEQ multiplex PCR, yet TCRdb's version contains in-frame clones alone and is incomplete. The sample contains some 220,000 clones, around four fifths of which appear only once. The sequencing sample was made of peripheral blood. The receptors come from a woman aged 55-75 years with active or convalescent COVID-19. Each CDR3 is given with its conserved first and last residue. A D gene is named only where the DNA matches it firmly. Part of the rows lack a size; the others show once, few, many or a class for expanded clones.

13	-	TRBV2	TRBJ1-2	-	CASSGDSAYGYTF	TGTGCCAGCAGTGGCGACAGTGCCTATGGCTACACCTTC
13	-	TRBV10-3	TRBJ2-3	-	CATGGEEGDTQYF	TGTGCCACCGGAGGGGAGGAGGGAGATACGCAGTATTTT
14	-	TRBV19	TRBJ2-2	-	CASSIARDHGELFF	TGTGCCAGTAGTATAGCCAGGGATCACGGGGAGCTGTTTTTT
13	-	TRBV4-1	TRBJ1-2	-	CASTSSNNYGYTF	TGCGCCAGCACCTCCTCTAATAACTATGGCTACACCTTC
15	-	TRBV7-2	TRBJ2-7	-	CASSLVAGNPYEQYF	TGTGCCAGCAGCTTAGTGGCAGGGAACCCTTACGAGCAGTACTTC
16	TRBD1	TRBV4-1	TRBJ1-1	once	CASSLNRGLLDTEAFF	TGCGCCAGCAGCCTAAACAGGGGGCTGTTAGACACTGAAGCTTTCTTT
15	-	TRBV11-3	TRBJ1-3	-	CASSLARFSGNTIYF	TGTGCCAGCAGCTTAGCGAGGTTCTCTGGAAACACCATATATTTT
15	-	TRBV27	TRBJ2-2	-	CASSLFGGAVGELFF	TGTGCCAGCAGTTTATTCGGGGGAGCGGTCGGGGAGCTGTTTTTT
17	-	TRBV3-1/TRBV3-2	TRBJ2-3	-	CASSLWLAGALGDTQYF	TGTGCCAGCAGCCTGTGGCTCGCGGGGGCCTTGGGAGATACGCAGTATTTT
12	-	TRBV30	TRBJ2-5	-	CAYGGARETQYF	TGTGCCTATGGGGGGGCGAGGGAGACCCAGTACTTC
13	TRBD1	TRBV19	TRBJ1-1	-	CASSHRGRPEAFF	TGTGCCAGTAGTCACAGGGGAAGGCCTGAAGCTTTCTTT
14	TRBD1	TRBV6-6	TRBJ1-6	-	CASSSQGAPSPLHF	TGTGCCAGCAGTTCGCAGGGGGCTCCATCACCCCTCCACTTT
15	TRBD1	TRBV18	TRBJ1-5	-	CASSIGQGRNQPQHF	TGTGCCAGCTCCATCGGACAGGGCCGTAATCAGCCCCAGCATTTT
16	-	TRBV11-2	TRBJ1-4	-	CASSSYPKGVLEKLFF	TGTGCCAGCAGCTCGTATCCGAAGGGGGTTTTGGAAAAACTGTTTTTT
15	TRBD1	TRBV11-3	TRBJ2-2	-	CASNRDRAGGGELFF	TGTGCCAGCAACCGGGACAGGGCGGGTGGCGGGGAGCTGTTTTTT
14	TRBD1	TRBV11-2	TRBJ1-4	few	CASSWTGFDEKLFF	TGTGCCAGCAGCTGGACAGGGTTCGATGAAAAACTGTTTTTT
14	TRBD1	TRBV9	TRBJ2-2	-	CASSRDRGPGELFF	TGTGCCAGCAGCAGGGACAGGGGCCCCGGGGAGCTGTTTTTT